This T cell receptor beta chain was identified during a study of blood T cell repertoires in COVID-19. CDR3 length: 19 residues. Trimming cost V 4 bases and J 9 bases, with 33 bases left between them. The germline CDR1 and CDR2 sequences are LNHDA and SQIVND (reference sequence). Data came from immunoSEQ multiplex PCR; TCRdb stores just in-frame clones and leaves some out. The table lists about 120,000 clones, roughly four fifths of them singletons. V and J are TRBV19 and TRBJ1-1; D perhaps matches TRBD1 (5 bases). The source material was peripheral blood. The TCR sequence derives from a man younger than 45 with COVID-19, enrolled during active disease. The CDR3 spells CASSTAPQAGYGSTPKAFF. For the CDR3, the DNA is TGTGCCAGTAGTACCGCCCCCCAAGCAGGGTACGGATCGACACCAAAAGCTTTCTTT.